The 17 T cell receptor beta chains below were found in one sample sequenced in a study of blood T cells in healthy people across ages (dated by TCRdb to the mid-2010s). Libraries were built with 5' RACE. Sequencing instrument: Illumina HiSeq 2500. A second PCR of roughly 6 to 11 cycles was run with a J-beta primer mix and a sample-barcoded 5' primer. TCRdb trimmed public reads at Q25 via fastp, called clones via MiXCR and kept in-frame beta chains. All rows with the same CDR3 protein become a single entry with the most common DNA and genes. The sample table holds 700,000 to 850,000 distinct CDR3 sequences, of which about 53% were seen once. Approximately 40% of the sample is taken by the ten largest. Sequencing was carried out using blood. Every receptor here comes from an elderly man in good health.

This chain joins TRBV13 and TRBJ2-5; a weak D match, TRBD2 (6 bases). Germline V gene lookup returns CDR1 PRHDT and CDR2 FYEKMQ (reference sequence). V was pared by 4 bases and J by 1 base, with 13 bases between. CDR3 length: 15 residues. The CDR3 protein is CASSSGRDPQETQYF. DNA of the CDR3: TGTGCCAGCAGCTCCGGGCGGGACCCCCAAGAGACCCAGTACTTC.

This clonotype was recorded a few times. This chain connects TRBV27 to TRBJ2-7; possibly TRBD1 or TRBD2 for D (7 bases each). This CDR3 comprises 13 residues. V lost 7 bases, J lost 2 bases, and 12 bases lay in between. Germline lookup yields CDR1 MNHEY and CDR2 SMNVEV (reference sequence). This CDR3 reads CASNRGGTYEQYF. Written as DNA, the CDR3 is TGTGCCAGCAACAGGGGAGGGACCTACGAGCAGTACTTC.

Comments on this clonotype: A much larger clonotype is one base distant, so this may be a read error. The rearrangement uses TRBV29-1 and TRBJ2-1, with 8 bases aligning to TRBD2. Germline loops: CDR1 SQVTM, CDR2 ANQGSEA. CDR3 length: 14 residues. The ends lost 4 bases at V and 9 bases at J; junction bases unmatched: 11. CDR3 sequence reads: CSVVGRAGVTEQFF. CDR3 nucleotides: TGCAGCGTTGTGGGACGAGCGGGAGTGACTGAGCAGTTCTTC.

In DNA, the CDR3 is TGTGCCACCAGTGATCCTGGGGTCACCTCAGAGACCCAGTACTTC. It is translated as CATSDPGVTSETQYF. The chain combines TRBV24-1 with TRBJ2-5; D remains unclear. Germline CDR1 is KGHDR and CDR2 is SFDVKD. The CDR3 runs to 15 residues. V was shortened by 3 bases and J by 4 bases, with 14 bases between the two germline ends.

J is TRBJ1-2 and V is TRBV7-2, with D perhaps TRBD1 (5 bases). Germline values: CDR1 SGHTA, CDR2 FQGNSA. V was clipped by 0 bases and J by 2 bases, with 10 bases between them. The CDR3 loop spans 15 amino acids. The CDR3 coding sequence is TGTGCCAGCAGCTTAGCGGGACTCTACAACTATGGCTACACCTTC. Its translation is CASSLAGLYNYGYTF.

V is TRBV10-3 and J is TRBJ2-7; 10 nucleotides line up with TRBD2. This CDR3 has 14 amino acids. Looked up from germline, CDR1 is ENHRY and CDR2 is SYGVKD. V was pared by 6 bases and J by 1 base, with 3 bases of the junction left unmatched. Here the CDR3 reads CAISPGLASYEQYF. As DNA, the CDR3 is TGTGCCATCAGCCCGGGACTAGCGTCCTACGAGCAGTACTTC.

This chain joins TRBV29-1 and TRBJ1-2; unclear D gene. The V end lost 1 base, the J end lost 7 bases, and 13 bases lay between the germline ends. Germline-derived CDR1 and CDR2 are SQVTM and ANQGSEA. This CDR3 is built from 13 residues. This chain's CDR3 is CSVEAGPSGGYTF. CDR3 nucleotide sequence: TGCAGCGTTGAAGCCGGGCCCTCGGGTGGCTACACCTTC.

V is TRBV6-1 and J is TRBJ1-4; TRBD1 matches at 10 bases. CDR1 is MNHNS and CDR2 is SASEGT in the germline V gene. V lost 9 bases and J lost 8; bases outside the gene matches: 9. This CDR3 contains 14 residues. The CDR3 is CASQPGQGWEKLFF. As DNA, the CDR3 is TGTGCCAGTCAGCCGGGACAGGGGTGGGAAAAACTGTTTTTT.

The chain couples TRBV28 to TRBJ2-7, with TRBD2 as a possible D gene (5 bases). The V end lost 8 bases, the J end lost 3 bases, and 20 bases lay between the germline ends. CDR1 is MDHEN and CDR2 is SYDVKM in the germline V gene. The CDR3 contains 15 residues. The CDR3: CASWKPTGKSYEQYF. As DNA, the CDR3 is TGTGCCAGCTGGAAACCGACGGGGAAGAGCTACGAGCAGTACTTC.

The J gene is TRBJ1-2, the V gene TRBV18; possible D gene TRBD1, 5 bases. Trimming took 3 bases from V and 4 from J, leaving 18 bases between them. This CDR3 has 16 amino acids. Germline V gene data show CDR1 as KGHSH and CDR2 as LQKENI. Here the CDR3 DNA reads TGTGCCAGCTCACCGGCAAAAGGGACGACCCTCTATGGCTACACCTTC. It yields the protein CASSPAKGTTLYGYTF.

The rearrangement links TRBV5-8 to TRBJ1-2; D unclear. The CDR3 covers 11 residues. The germline V gene encodes CDR1 SGHTS and CDR2 YDEGEE. V lost 4 bases to trimming and J lost 6 bases, with 7 bases between them. CDR3 nucleotides: TGTGCCAGCAGCAGCTTCCATGGCTACACCTTC. As protein: CASSSFHGYTF.

The rearrangement links TRBV15 to TRBJ1-2; possibly TRBD1 for D (6 bases). The germline V gene has CDR1 LNHNV and CDR2 YYDKDF (reference sequence). This CDR3 contains 14 residues. V lost 0 bases, J lost 4 bases, and 9 bases lay in between. The CDR3 region is CATSRDRGVYGYTF. CDR3 DNA: TGTGCCACCAGCAGAGACAGGGGAGTCTATGGCTACACCTTC.

The V gene is TRBV29-1, the J gene TRBJ2-7, with 7 bases that match TRBD1. Germline trimming cut 6 bases from V and 0 bases from J; bases unmatched to any gene: 5. CDR1 is SQVTM, CDR2 ANQGSEA, per germline. The CDR3 consists of 13 residues. CDR3: CSVRDSVSYEQYF. The CDR3 DNA reads TGCAGCGTCAGGGACAGCGTCTCCTACGAGCAGTACTTC.

V gene TRBV6-1 combines with J gene TRBJ1-2; 9 nucleotides align to TRBD1. In germline, CDR1 is MNHNS, CDR2 SASEGT. V lost 10 bases, J lost 2 bases, and 8 bases stayed unmatched. There are 14 residues in the CDR3. CDR3 coding DNA: TGTGCCACCACCCTCGACAGGGGGAACTATGGCTACACCTTC. Translated, it gives CATTLDRGNYGYTF.

In its sample, this clonotype was seen a few times. The genes are TRBV3-1 and TRBJ2-7, with D perhaps matching TRBD2 (5 bases). The J call could be wrong; TRBJ2-5 is a better fit for the DNA end. The CDR3 loop spans 15 amino acids. The germline V gene has CDR1 LGHDT and CDR2 YNNKEL (reference sequence). The CDR3 protein is CASSSLGMGTETQYF. Here the CDR3 DNA reads TGTGCCAGCAGCTCTCTCGGGATGGGAACGGAGACCCAGTACTTC.

The sample holds one count of this clonotype. The chain combines TRBV7-6 with TRBJ2-1; weak D call: TRBD1 (5 bases). V was shortened by 5 bases and J by 8 bases, with 16 bases between the two germline ends. The CDR3 runs 14 residues. Germline CDR1 and CDR2: SGHVS and FNYEAQ. This CDR3 reads CASSQRRGYDEQFF. The CDR3 DNA sequence: TGTGCCAGCAGCCAGCGAAGGGGTTACGATGAGCAGTTCTTC.

With regard to this clonotype: The junction departs from the called germline gene at one end, perhaps through a read error. The genes are TRBV2 and TRBJ2-1, with TRBD2 as a possible D gene (6 bases). Germline CDR1 is SNHLY and CDR2 is FYNNEI. This CDR3 has 17 residues. CDR3 sequence reads: CASSEPSGLSSYNGQFF. CDR3 DNA: TGTGCCAGCAGTGAACCCAGCGGGCTGAGCTCCTACAATGGGCAGTTCTTC.